The clone carrying this T cell receptor (beta chain) was counted only a few times. Its antigen is not known. TCRdb reprocessed the reads via MiXCR and lists one record per CDR3 protein. The data show roughly 990,000 distinct CDR3 sequences, 30% to 40% seen once. The data are from a study of T cell repertoires in cytomegalovirus infection. About the study: From public TCR beta signatures came an indication of both CMV infection and matching HLA type. Broader study findings: Cumulated frequencies of public TCR beta families served to identify carriers of CMV plus the relevant HLA. The ex vivo response showed dominance by HLA-C-restricted CMV-specific TCR beta clonotypes.

Looked up from germline, CDR1 is MNHEY and CDR2 is SVGAGI. CDR3 length: 15 amino acids. V dropped 5 bases and J dropped 2 bases, with 16 bases sitting between them. This sequence originates from a human donor in good health (CMV status not recorded). Some clones in this sample may be carry-over from other donors' samples. The gene calls are TRBV6-5 and TRBJ2-7; D remains unclear. The source was cultured CD8+ T cells from PBMCs, collected from culture after CMV antigen stimulation. Here the CDR3 reads CASSLHRATPYEQYF. CDR3 DNA: TGTGCCAGCAGTCTCCATCGGGCGACCCCCTACGAGCAGTACTTC.